This T cell receptor (beta chain) was captured by sequencing in a study of T cell responses to AZD1222 COVID-19 vaccine. Assay used: immunoSEQ multiplex PCR; TCRdb lists only in-frame clones, some missing. The sample includes around 110,000 clones, 87% seen only once; the top ten take approximately 7.5%. With regard to this clone: Its antigen is as yet unknown.

Study outcomes and limitations: Distributed over spike, vaccine-associated CD4 TCRs predominated at 160-218 and 743-854.

The CDR3 sequence is 13 residues long. V was pared by 7 bases and J by 4 bases, with 11 bases between. Germline V gene lookup returns CDR1 LNHDA and CDR2 SQIVND (reference sequence). The sequence derives from an adult in good health. The rearrangement uses TRBV19 and TRBJ1-5; D is uncertain. The sample in question was peripheral blood, obtained on day 0 of AZD1222 vaccination. The CDR3 DNA reads as TGTGCCAGTAATGGAATGGGAAATCAGCCCCAGCATTTT. This encodes CASNGMGNQPQHF. The full variable domain, rest sourced from reference TRBV19 and TRBJ1-5, is DGGITQSPKYLFRKEGQNVTLSCEQNLNHDAMYWYRQDPGQGLRLIYYSQIVNDFQKGDIAEGYSVSREKKESFPLTVTSAQKNPTAFYLCASNGMGNQPQHFGDGTRLSIL.